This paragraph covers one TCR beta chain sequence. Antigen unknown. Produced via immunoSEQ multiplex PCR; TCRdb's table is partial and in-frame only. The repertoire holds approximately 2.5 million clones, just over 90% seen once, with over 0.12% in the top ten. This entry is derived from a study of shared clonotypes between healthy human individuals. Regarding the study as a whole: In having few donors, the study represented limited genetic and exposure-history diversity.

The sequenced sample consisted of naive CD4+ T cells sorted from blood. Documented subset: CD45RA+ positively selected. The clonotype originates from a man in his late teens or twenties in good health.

The chain's CDR3 is CASSSYRTGAGTETQYF. The CDR3 bases are TGTGCCAGCAGTTCCTACAGGACAGGGGCTGGGACGGAGACCCAGTACTTC. The genes are TRBV27 and TRBJ2-5; TRBD1 agrees at 9 bases. Trimming at V came to 4 bases and at J to 5 bases, leaving 14 bases not matched to a gene. The V gene's germline CDR1 is MNHEY and CDR2 SMNVEV (reference sequence). CDR3 length equals 17 residues.